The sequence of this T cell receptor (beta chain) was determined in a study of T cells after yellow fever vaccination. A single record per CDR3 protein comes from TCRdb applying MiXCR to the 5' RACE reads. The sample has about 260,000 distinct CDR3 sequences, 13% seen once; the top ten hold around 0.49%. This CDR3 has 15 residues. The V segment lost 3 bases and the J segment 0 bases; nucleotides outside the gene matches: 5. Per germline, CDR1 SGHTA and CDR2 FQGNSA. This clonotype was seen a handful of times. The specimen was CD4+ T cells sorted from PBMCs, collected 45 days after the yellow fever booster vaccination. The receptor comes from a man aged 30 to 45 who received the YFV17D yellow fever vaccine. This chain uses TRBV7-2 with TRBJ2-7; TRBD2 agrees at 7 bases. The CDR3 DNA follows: TGTGCCAGCAGCTTTTTAGCGGGCCTCTCCTACGAGCAGTACTTC. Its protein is CASSFLAGLSYEQYF.